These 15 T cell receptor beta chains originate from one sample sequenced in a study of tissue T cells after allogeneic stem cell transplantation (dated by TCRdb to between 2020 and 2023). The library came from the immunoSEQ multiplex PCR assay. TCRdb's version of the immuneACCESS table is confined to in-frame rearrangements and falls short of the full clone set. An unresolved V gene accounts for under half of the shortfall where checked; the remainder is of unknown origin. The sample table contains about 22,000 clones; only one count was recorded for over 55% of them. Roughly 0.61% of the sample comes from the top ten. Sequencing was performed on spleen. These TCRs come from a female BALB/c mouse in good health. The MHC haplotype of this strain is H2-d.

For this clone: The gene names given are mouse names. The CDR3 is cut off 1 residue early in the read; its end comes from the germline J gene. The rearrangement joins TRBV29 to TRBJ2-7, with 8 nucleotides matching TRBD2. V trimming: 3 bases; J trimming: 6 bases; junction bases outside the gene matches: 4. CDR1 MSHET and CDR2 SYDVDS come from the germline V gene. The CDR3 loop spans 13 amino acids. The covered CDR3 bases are TGTGCTAGCAGTTTGGGGGGGCGCTTTGAACAGTAC. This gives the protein CASSLGGRFEQY. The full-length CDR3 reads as CASSLGGRFEQYF.

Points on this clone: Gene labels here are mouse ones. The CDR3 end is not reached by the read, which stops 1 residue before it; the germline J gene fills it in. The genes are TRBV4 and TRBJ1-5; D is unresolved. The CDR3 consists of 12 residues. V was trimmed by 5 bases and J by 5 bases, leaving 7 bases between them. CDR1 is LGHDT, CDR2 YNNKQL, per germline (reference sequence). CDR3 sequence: CASSRQDQAPLF. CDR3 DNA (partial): TGTGCCAGCAGCCGACAAGACCAGGCTCCGCTT.

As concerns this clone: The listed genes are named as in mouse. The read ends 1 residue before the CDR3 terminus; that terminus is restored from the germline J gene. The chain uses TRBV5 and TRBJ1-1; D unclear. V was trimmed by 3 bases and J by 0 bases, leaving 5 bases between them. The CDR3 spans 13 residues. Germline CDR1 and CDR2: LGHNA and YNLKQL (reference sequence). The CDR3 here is CASSQNSNTEVFF. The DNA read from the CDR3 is TGTGCCAGCAGCCAGAATTCAAACACAGAAGTCTTC.

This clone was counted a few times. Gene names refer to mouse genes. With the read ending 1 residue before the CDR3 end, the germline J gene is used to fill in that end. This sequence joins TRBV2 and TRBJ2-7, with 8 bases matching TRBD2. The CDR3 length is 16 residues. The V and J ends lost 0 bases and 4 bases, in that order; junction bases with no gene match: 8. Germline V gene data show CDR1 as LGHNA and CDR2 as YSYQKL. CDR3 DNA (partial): TGTGCCAGCAGCCAAGATCCCGGACTGGGAAATTATGAACAGTAC. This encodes CASSQDPGLGNYEQY. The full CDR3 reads CASSQDPGLGNYEQYF.

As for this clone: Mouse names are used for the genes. The CDR3: CASSLDRGYEQYF. The sequenced CDR3 bases are TGTGCCAGCAGCTTGGACAGGGGCTATGAACAGTAC. V and J are TRBV4 and TRBJ2-7, with TRBD1 identical over 9 bases. The CDR3 extends 1 residue past the end of the read, so its final part is completed from the germline J gene. Losses at the gene ends were 4 bases for V and 3 bases for J; bases not matched to a gene: 1. The germline CDR1 and CDR2 sequences are LGHDT and YNNKQL (reference sequence). This CDR3 contains 13 residues.

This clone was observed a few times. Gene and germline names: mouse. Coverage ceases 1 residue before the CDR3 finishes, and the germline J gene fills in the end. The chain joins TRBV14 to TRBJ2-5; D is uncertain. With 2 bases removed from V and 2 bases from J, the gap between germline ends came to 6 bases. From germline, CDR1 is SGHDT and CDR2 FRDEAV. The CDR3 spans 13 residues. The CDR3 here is CASSFNSQDTQYF. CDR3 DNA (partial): TGTGCCAGCAGTTTTAACAGCCAAGACACCCAGTAC.

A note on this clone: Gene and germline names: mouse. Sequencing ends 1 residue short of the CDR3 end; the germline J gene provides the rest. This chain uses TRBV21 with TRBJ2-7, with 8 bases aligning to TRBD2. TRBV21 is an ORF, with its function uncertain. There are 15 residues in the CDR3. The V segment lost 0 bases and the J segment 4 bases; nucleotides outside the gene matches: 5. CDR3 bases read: TGTGCTAGCAGTCAATCGTTGGGGGGGTCTTATGAACAGTAC. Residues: CASSQSLGGSYEQY. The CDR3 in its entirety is CASSQSLGGSYEQYF.

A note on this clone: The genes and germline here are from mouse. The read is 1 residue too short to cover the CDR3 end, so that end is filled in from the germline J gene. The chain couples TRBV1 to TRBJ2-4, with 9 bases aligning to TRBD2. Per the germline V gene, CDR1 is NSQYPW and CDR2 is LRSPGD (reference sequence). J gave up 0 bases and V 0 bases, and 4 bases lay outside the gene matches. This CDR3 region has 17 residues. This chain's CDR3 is CTCSADWGGPSQNTLYF. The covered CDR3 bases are TGCACCTGCAGTGCAGACTGGGGGGGGCCTAGTCAAAACACCTTGTAC.

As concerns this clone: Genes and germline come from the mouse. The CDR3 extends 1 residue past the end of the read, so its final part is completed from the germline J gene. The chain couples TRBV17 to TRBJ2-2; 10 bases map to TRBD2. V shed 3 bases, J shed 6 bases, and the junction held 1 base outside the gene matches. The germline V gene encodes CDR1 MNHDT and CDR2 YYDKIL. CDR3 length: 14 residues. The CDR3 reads CASSSTGGAGQLYF. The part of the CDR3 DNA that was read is TGTGCTAGCAGTAGTACTGGGGGGGCCGGGCAGCTCTAC.

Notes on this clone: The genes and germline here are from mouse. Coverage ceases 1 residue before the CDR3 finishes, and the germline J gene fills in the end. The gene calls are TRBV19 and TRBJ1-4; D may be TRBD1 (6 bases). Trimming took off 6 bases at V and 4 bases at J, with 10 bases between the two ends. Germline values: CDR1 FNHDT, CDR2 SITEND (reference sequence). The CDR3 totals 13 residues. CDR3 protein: CASTRDNNERLFF. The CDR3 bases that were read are TGTGCCAGCACCCGGGACAACAACGAAAGATTATTT.

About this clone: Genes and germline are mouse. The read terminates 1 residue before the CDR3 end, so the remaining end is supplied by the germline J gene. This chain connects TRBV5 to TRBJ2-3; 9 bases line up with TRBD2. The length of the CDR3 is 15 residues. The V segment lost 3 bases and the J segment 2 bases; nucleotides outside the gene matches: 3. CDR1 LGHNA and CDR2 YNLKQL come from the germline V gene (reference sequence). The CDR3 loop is CASSHRDWDAETLYF. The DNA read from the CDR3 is TGTGCCAGCAGCCATCGGGACTGGGATGCAGAAACGCTGTAT.

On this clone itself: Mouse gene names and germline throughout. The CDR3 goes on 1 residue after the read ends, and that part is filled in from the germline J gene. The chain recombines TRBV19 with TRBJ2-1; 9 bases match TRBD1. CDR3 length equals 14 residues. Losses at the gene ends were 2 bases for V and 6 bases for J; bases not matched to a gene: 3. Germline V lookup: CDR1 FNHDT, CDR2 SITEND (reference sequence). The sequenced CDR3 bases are TGTGCCAGCAGTATTAGGGACAGGGCTGCTGAGCAGTTC. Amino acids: CASSIRDRAAEQF. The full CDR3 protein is CASSIRDRAAEQFF. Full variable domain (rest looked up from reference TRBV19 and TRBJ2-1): GGIITQTPKFLIGQEGQKLTLKCQQNFNHDTMYWYRQDSGKGLRLIYYSITENDLQKGDLSEGYDASREKKSSFSLTVTSAQKNEMAVFLCASSIRDRAAEQFFGPGTRLTVL.

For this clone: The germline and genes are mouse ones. The CDR3 is CAWSPDWGTSQNTLYF. The sequenced part of the CDR3 DNA is TGTGCCTGGAGTCCCGACTGGGGGACTAGTCAAAACACCTTGTAC. The chain links TRBV31 to TRBJ2-4, with TRBD2 matching 9 bases. The observed sequence ends 1 residue before the CDR3 terminus, with the missing tail filled in from the germline J gene. The germline V gene encodes CDR1 GKSSPN and CDR2 SITVG. Germline trimming cut 1 base from V and 0 bases from J; bases unmatched to any gene: 5. The CDR3 loop spans 16 amino acids.

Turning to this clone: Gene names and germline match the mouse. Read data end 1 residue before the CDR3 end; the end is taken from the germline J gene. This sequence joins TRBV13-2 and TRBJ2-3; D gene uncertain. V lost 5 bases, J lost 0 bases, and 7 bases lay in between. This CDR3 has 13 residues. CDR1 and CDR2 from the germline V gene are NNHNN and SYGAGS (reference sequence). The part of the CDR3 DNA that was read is TGTGCCAGCGGACCCCATAGTGCAGAAACGCTGTAT. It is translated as CASGPHSAETLY. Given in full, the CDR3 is CASGPHSAETLYF.

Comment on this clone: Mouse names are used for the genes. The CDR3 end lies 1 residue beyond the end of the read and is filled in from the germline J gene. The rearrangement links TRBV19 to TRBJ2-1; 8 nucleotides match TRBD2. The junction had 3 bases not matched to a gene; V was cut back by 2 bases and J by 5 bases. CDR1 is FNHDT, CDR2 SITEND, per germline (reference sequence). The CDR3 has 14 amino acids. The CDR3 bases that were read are TGTGCCAGCAGTATTCTGGGGGGAGATGCTGAGCAGTTC. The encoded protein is CASSILGGDAEQF. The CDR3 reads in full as CASSILGGDAEQFF.